This T cell receptor beta chain was documented in a study of T cell repertoires in cytomegalovirus infection. Study in general: Recently identified HLA-C-restricted CMV epitopes were used, and well-studied HLA-B-restricted CMV epitopes were used as well. An indication of both CMV infection and matching HLA type came from public TCR beta signatures. Study results and caveats: Cumulated frequencies of public TCR beta families served to identify carriers of CMV plus the relevant HLA. It was HLA-C-restricted CMV-specific TCR beta clonotypes that dominated the response ex vivo.

Concerning this clonotype itself: Its antigen is undetermined.

TCRdb called the reads again in MiXCR, with one record for every CDR3 protein. The sample comprises 450,000 to 650,000 distinct CDR3 sequences, about 39% of which are singletons, and about half rests with the top ten. V was trimmed by 7 bases and J by 2 bases, leaving 4 bases between them. The CDR3 totals 11 residues. The germline gives CDR1 ENHRY, CDR2 SYGVKD. The chain links TRBV10-3 to TRBJ2-3; D is unclear. The clonotype comes from a human donor in good health (CMV status not recorded). Some clones in this sample may be carry-over from other donors' samples. Specimen: cultured PBMCs, collected from culture after CMV antigen stimulation. The CDR3 bases are TGTGCCATCAAGTCCACAGATACGCAGTATTTT. Translated, it gives CAIKSTDTQYF.